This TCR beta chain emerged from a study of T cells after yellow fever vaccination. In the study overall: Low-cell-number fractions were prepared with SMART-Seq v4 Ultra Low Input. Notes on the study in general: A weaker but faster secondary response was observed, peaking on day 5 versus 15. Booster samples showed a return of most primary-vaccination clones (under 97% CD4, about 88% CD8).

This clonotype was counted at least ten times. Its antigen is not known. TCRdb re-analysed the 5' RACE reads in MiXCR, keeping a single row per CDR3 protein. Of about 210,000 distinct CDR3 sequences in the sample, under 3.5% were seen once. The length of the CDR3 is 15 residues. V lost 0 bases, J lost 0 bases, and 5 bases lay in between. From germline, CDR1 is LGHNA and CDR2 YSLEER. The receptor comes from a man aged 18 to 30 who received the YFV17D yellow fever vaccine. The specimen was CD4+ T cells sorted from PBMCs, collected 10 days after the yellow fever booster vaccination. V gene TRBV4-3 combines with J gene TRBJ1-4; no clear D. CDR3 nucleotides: TGCGCCAGCAGCCAAGAACCTGCAACTAATGAAAAACTGTTTTTT. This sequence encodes CASSQEPATNEKLFF.